This is a list of T cell receptor beta chains from one sample in a study of regulatory T cells in long-lasting Graves disease. TCRdb processed the multiplex PCR reads anew with MiXCR; each CDR3 protein has one entry. Among 350,000 to 500,000 distinct CDR3 sequences listed, about 15% were seen once. The sample was also reused in another study, on T cells in Graves' hyperthyroidism and ophthalmopathy.

The sequenced sample was peripheral blood mononuclear cells (PBMCs), obtained at new diagnosis, from a patient treated with antithyroid drugs. The origin of the receptors is a woman in her forties or fifties with Graves disease. Each CDR3 is given without its conserved first and last residue. Fields, in order: J gene, clone size, V gene, CDR3 protein. Expanded clones are given a class, and other clones once, few, many or no size at all.

j_call: TRBJ2-7; clone_size: many; v_call: TRBV13; cdr3_aa: ASSPQTGAYEQY
j_call: TRBJ2-4; clone_size: .; v_call: TRBV4-1; cdr3_aa: ASSQERSGTWGKNIQY
j_call: TRBJ1-1; clone_size: many; v_call: TRBV30; cdr3_aa: AYEDRPMNTEAF
j_call: TRBJ2-1; clone_size: .; v_call: TRBV5-1; cdr3_aa: ASSLLPGTGIGVNEQL
j_call: TRBJ2-7; clone_size: many; v_call: TRBV10-3; cdr3_aa: AISDQGSFSYEQY
j_call: TRBJ2-2; clone_size: many; v_call: TRBV27; cdr3_aa: ASSLRGTNTGELF
j_call: TRBJ2-7; clone_size: few; v_call: TRBV5-1; cdr3_aa: ASSFKDSVLPYEQY
j_call: TRBJ2-7; clone_size: .; v_call: TRBV7-2; cdr3_aa: ASSLALNSGEQY
j_call: TRBJ2-7; clone_size: few; v_call: TRBV29-1; cdr3_aa: SGRSAAKDEQY
j_call: TRBJ1-1; clone_size: many; v_call: TRBV27; cdr3_aa: ASSFEGPATEAF
j_call: TRBJ1-5; clone_size: few; v_call: TRBV20-1; cdr3_aa: SASDGAGSLRPQH
j_call: TRBJ1-5; clone_size: .; v_call: TRBV11-3; cdr3_aa: ASRDITTGYSNQPQH
j_call: TRBJ2-7; clone_size: many; v_call: TRBV10-3; cdr3_aa: AIGLQGYEQY
j_call: TRBJ1-1; clone_size: .; v_call: TRBV5-5; cdr3_aa: ASSLVGSKNTEAF
j_call: TRBJ2-1; clone_size: .; v_call: TRBV7-3; cdr3_aa: ASSLTPDKRPYNEQF
j_call: TRBJ1-6; clone_size: many; v_call: TRBV6-1; cdr3_aa: ASSLDRGPSPLH
j_call: TRBJ2-7; clone_size: many; v_call: TRBV20-1; cdr3_aa: SARRVGAGGYEQY
j_call: TRBJ1-6; clone_size: many; v_call: TRBV5-1; cdr3_aa: ASSLPQGNSPLH
j_call: TRBJ2-7; clone_size: many; v_call: TRBV30; cdr3_aa: AWSATSGGYEQY
j_call: TRBJ1-1; clone_size: many; v_call: TRBV7-9; cdr3_aa: ASSSGTSTMNTEAF
j_call: TRBJ2-2; clone_size: few; v_call: TRBV28; cdr3_aa: ASSLLAGGYVGELF
j_call: TRBJ2-7; clone_size: many; v_call: TRBV6-1; cdr3_aa: ASSEGAGRWYEQY
j_call: TRBJ1-1; clone_size: .; v_call: TRBV18; cdr3_aa: ASSPPQQGAVNTEAF
j_call: TRBJ2-5; clone_size: many; v_call: TRBV6-1; cdr3_aa: ASSPDPSASGETQY
j_call: TRBJ1-3; clone_size: .; v_call: TRBV27; cdr3_aa: ASSLTFPTLGNTIY
j_call: TRBJ2-1; clone_size: many; v_call: TRBV20-1; cdr3_aa: SARRGESSYNEQF
j_call: TRBJ2-7; clone_size: many; v_call: TRBV5-1; cdr3_aa: ASSLGQGPYEQY
j_call: TRBJ2-1; clone_size: .; v_call: TRBV6-1; cdr3_aa: ASHTGPGYNEQF
j_call: TRBJ1-1; clone_size: many; v_call: TRBV7-6; cdr3_aa: ASSLVDGNTEAF
j_call: TRBJ2-5; clone_size: many; v_call: TRBV30; cdr3_aa: AWSSKRDWETQY
j_call: TRBJ2-1; clone_size: many; v_call: TRBV7-3; cdr3_aa: ASSLTRESYNEQF
j_call: TRBJ1-5; clone_size: many; v_call: TRBV20-1; cdr3_aa: SARVEQWDQPQH
j_call: TRBJ1-2; clone_size: many; v_call: TRBV30; cdr3_aa: AWRSGYGYT